The 25 T cell receptor beta chains listed next were all sequenced from one sample in a study of tumor-infiltrating lymphocytes in primary liver carcinoma. The researchers produced TCR beta cDNA from around 0.5 ug total RNA with a constant-region primer. Amplification in three nested multiplex PCR rounds with slightly modified ARM-PCR gave rise to TCR beta libraries. Both of the initial two PCR rounds ran for nine to eleven cycles and employed TRBV1-TRBV30 forward primers alongside a C-beta reverse primer. TCRdb redid the calling of the multiplex PCR reads with MiXCR, one entry per CDR3 protein. The top ten clones hold more than 8.5% of a sample with fewer than 350,000 distinct CDR3 sequences, about 62% of them seen once. Out of unsorted whole blood came the blood RNA, and germline DNA was extracted as well. The sequencing sample was made of peripheral blood. These receptors were obtained from a man aged 40-50 years with primary liver carcinoma and hepatitis B virus infection.

The genes are TRBV2 and TRBJ2-1; 10 positions agree with TRBD2. V shed 3 bases and J 5 bases; nucleotides not matched to a gene: 10. This CDR3 contains 17 residues. Germline-derived CDR1 and CDR2 are SNHLY and FYNNEI. The CDR3 loop reads CASSDLPLLAGNNEQFF. The CDR3 DNA is TGTGCCAGCAGTGATCTTCCCTTACTAGCGGGGAACAATGAGCAGTTCTTC.

This clonotype appeared once. A much larger clonotype is one base distant, so this may be a read error. The rearrangement joins TRBV11-2 to TRBJ2-1; 8 bases are a match to TRBD1. CDR1 is SGHAT and CDR2 is FQNNGV in the germline V gene. Losses at the gene ends were 3 bases for V and 6 bases for J; bases not matched to a gene: 7. The CDR3 consists of 15 residues. This CDR3 reads CASSLGDRTFNEQFF. The CDR3 DNA is TGTGCCAGCAGCTTGGGGGACAGGACCTTCAATGAGCAGTTCTTC.

The rearrangement joins TRBV2 to TRBJ2-7; TRBD2 might be the D (6 bases). The CDR3 totals 15 residues. Germline CDR1 is SNHLY and CDR2 is FYNNEI. V lost 2 bases and J 0 bases, leaving 11 bases between the germline ends. This CDR3 is CASSESSGSSYEQYF. Written as DNA, the CDR3 is TGTGCCAGCAGTGAAAGTTCCGGGAGCTCCTACGAGCAGTACTTC.

About this clonotype itself: The junction shows a germline mismatch at one end, possibly a read error. The CDR3 sequence is CANSQARTGRSGANVLTF. The CDR3 DNA reads as TGCGCCAACAGCCAGGCCCGCACAGGCCGCTCTGGGGCCAACGTCCTCACTTTC. The V call is TRBV4-1, the J call TRBJ2-6; a weak D match, TRBD1 (5 bases). This CDR3 spans 18 amino acids. CDR1 is MGHRA, CDR2 YSYEKL, per germline.

This clonotype was seen once. Mismatch with germline at one junction end may stem from a read error. V gene TRBV7-9 combines with J gene TRBJ1-2; D unresolved. The germline V gene has CDR1 SEHNR and CDR2 FQNEAQ (reference sequence). The CDR3 is made up of 15 amino acids. CDR3 loop: CASSLAVVSDCGYTF. The CDR3 nucleotides are TGTGCCAGTAGCTTAGCGGTGGTCTCGGACTGTGGCTACACCTTC.

Details on this clonotype: A much bigger clone sits one base away, suggesting this may be a read error. The chain joins TRBV4-1 to TRBJ2-5, with TRBD2 as a possible D gene (6 bases). CDR1 and CDR2 (germline): MGHRA, YSYEKL. This CDR3 contains 15 residues. CDR3 loop: CASIQVGGEEETQYF. CDR3 DNA: TGCGCCAGCATCCAAGTGGGCGGGGAAGAAGAGACCCAGTACTTC.

With respect to this clonotype: A clone one base away is much larger, so this may be a read error. This chain links TRBV7-8 with TRBJ1-1; D might be TRBD1 (5 bases). CDR3 length: 13 residues. Trimming cost V 1 base and J 11 bases, with 14 bases left between them. The V gene's germline CDR1 is SGHVS and CDR2 FQNEAQ. The CDR3 DNA is TGTGCCAGCAGCTTAGAGCAGGGCCGAGGGGCTTTCTTT. Translation gives CASSLEQGRGAFF.

This clonotype was seen more than once but under ten times. This chain connects TRBV5-8 to TRBJ2-1; TRBD2 matches 8 bases. CDR3 length: 15 amino acids. The germline gives CDR1 SGHTS, CDR2 YDEGEE. V was pared by 3 bases and J by 8 bases, with 10 bases of the junction left unmatched. The CDR3 coding sequence is TGTGCCAGCAGCTACAGACGGGGGGGGAGGGATGAGCAGTTCTTC. Translation: CASSYRRGGRDEQFF.

This rearrangement joins TRBV11-2 to TRBJ2-7, with TRBD1 as a possible D gene (6 bases). The germline V gene has CDR1 SGHAT and CDR2 FQNNGV. The CDR3 totals 15 residues. Trimming removed 4 bases from V and 1 base from J, with 14 bases in between. The CDR3 protein is CASSSPGALSYEQYF. The CDR3, as DNA: TGTGCCAGCAGCTCCCCAGGGGCGCTATCCTACGAGCAGTACTTC.

Worth noting for this clonotype: This sequence may be a read error, since a much larger clone differs from it by one base. The V gene is TRBV10-3, the J gene TRBJ2-5; D is undetermined. Trimming stripped 4 bases from V and 7 bases from J, with 13 bases between. Germline V lookup: CDR1 ENHRY, CDR2 SYGVKD. This CDR3 comprises 13 residues. The DNA for the CDR3 is TGTGCCATCAGTGCGGGCGATACGGGGACCCAGTACTTC. Translating gives CAISAGDTGTQYF.

This clonotype was found many times. This chain uses TRBV12-3 or TRBV12-4 with TRBJ2-3; weak D call: TRBD1 (6 bases). This CDR3 comprises 15 residues. V was cut by 2 bases and J by 3 bases, with 12 bases left in between. CDR3 bases: TGTGCCAGCAGTTTACCTGGACAGAAAACAGATACGCAGTATTTT. Protein: CASSLPGQKTDTQYF.

To note about this clonotype: A much bigger clone sits one base away, suggesting this may be a read error. The rearrangement joins TRBV6-6 to TRBJ1-4; 7 bases fit TRBD1. Germline V gives CDR1 MNHNY, CDR2 SVGAGI (reference sequence). The CDR3 consists of 15 residues. CDR3 residues: CVSTPRGGADEKLFF. The DNA for the CDR3 is TGTGTCAGCACCCCCCGAGGGGGCGCGGATGAAAAACTGTTTTTT.

In regard to this clonotype: This CDR3 fails to terminate in the conserved phenylalanine or tryptophan, so it likely reflects a read error. The V and J genes are TRBV11-2 and TRBJ2-6; no definite D call. V lost 3 bases, J lost 4 bases, and 1 base lay in between. CDR3 length: 12 amino acids. Looked up from germline, CDR1 is SGHAT and CDR2 is FQNNGV. The DNA of the CDR3 is TGTGCCAGCAGCTTGGGGGCCAACGTCCTGACTTTG. Translation gives CASSLGANVLTL.

The V and J genes are TRBV6-5 and TRBJ1-2; tentative D call: TRBD1 (6 bases). Trimming stripped 5 bases from V and 14 bases from J, with 18 bases between. The germline CDR1 and CDR2 sequences are MNHEY and SVGAGI. The length of the CDR3 is 12 residues. CDR3 coding DNA: TGTGCCAGCAGTGAGACAGGAGGGGCCTATACCTTC. Its translation: CASSETGGAYTF.

A remark on this clonotype: Since a much larger clone is just one base distant, this may be a read error. This chain joins TRBV28 and TRBJ1-1; a weak D match, TRBD1 (6 bases). From germline, CDR1 is MDHEN and CDR2 SYDVKM. The CDR3 has 14 residues. The V end lost 7 bases, the J end lost 2 bases, and 14 bases lay between the germline ends. CDR3 residues: CASIPRTANTEAFF. CDR3 sequence (DNA): TGTGCCAGCATCCCTAGGACAGCCAACACTGAAGCTTTCTTT.

The chain carries TRBV12-3 or TRBV12-4 and TRBJ1-5, with D possibly being TRBD1 (6 bases). V was pared by 1 base and J by 3 bases, with 25 bases between. This CDR3 region has 20 residues. The CDR3 sequence: CASSLESMGALSVTNQPQHF. The CDR3 nucleotides are TGTGCCAGCAGTTTAGAGTCTATGGGGGCGCTTTCAGTCACCAATCAGCCCCAGCATTTT.

To note about this clonotype: Just one base apart from a much larger clone, this may be a read error. The chain is built from TRBV12-3 or TRBV12-4 and TRBJ2-7, with 7 bases that match TRBD2. The CDR3 has 14 residues. In DNA form, the CDR3 reads TGTGGCAGCAGTGCCTCCGGGACTACCTACGAGCAGTACTTC. Translated: CGSSASGTTYEQYF.

As regards this clonotype: With a much larger clone just one base away, this may be a read error. The chain joins TRBV4-2 to TRBJ1-2; TRBD1 aligns across 7 bases. This CDR3 is built from 16 residues. The V gene's germline CDR1 is LGHNA and CDR2 YNFKEQ. The CDR3 spells CASSQVDREGLYDYTF. CDR3 coding DNA: TGTGCCAGCAGCCAGGTTGACAGGGAGGGACTTTATGACTACACCTTC.

Of note for this clonotype: A much larger clone sits a single nucleotide away, making a read error possible. This chain joins TRBV12-3 or TRBV12-4 and TRBJ2-1; perhaps TRBD2 as D (6 bases). The CDR3 sequence is 15 residues long. CDR3 bases: TGTGCCAGCAGAACGGGACTGATCTCCTACAGTGAGCAGTTCTTC. It encodes CASRTGLISYSEQFF.

This clonotype was recorded at least ten times. The V call is TRBV6-6, the J call TRBJ1-4, with 8 bases that match TRBD1. V was pared by 6 bases and J by 7 bases, with 7 bases of the junction left unmatched. The germline CDR1 and CDR2 sequences are MNHNY and SVGAGI (reference sequence). This CDR3 contains 14 residues. DNA of the CDR3: TGTGCCAGCAGAAGGACAGGGAGCGCTGAAAAACTGTTTTTT. It codes for CASRRTGSAEKLFF.

This clonotype occurred many times. The chain has TRBV5-1 and TRBJ2-6, with no clear D. Germline V gene lookup returns CDR1 SGHRS and CDR2 YFSETQ. The V gene lost 4 bases and the J gene lost 0 bases, with 11 bases spanning the gap. This CDR3 has 16 residues. CDR3 residues: CASSLPDSSGANVLTF. The CDR3 bases are TGCGCCAGCAGCCTGCCGGATAGCTCTGGGGCCAACGTCCTGACTTTC.

This clonotype was found many times. The chain is built from TRBV12-3 or TRBV12-4 and TRBJ2-3; D is ambiguous. V was pared by 8 bases and J by 2 bases, with 14 bases between. This CDR3 has 14 amino acids. The chain's CDR3 is CASRWRRATDTQYF. Written as DNA, the CDR3 is TGTGCCAGCCGATGGCGTAGGGCCACAGATACGCAGTATTTT.

This chain joins TRBV12-3 or TRBV12-4 and TRBJ1-5, with D perhaps matching TRBD1 (5 bases). Trimming stripped 8 bases from V and 6 bases from J, with 17 bases between. This CDR3 contains 14 residues. Written as DNA, the CDR3 is TGTGCCAGCGGCCTCGGGACGGAGACTCAGCCCCAGCATTTT. Its translation: CASGLGTETQPQHF.

The genes are TRBV6-1 and TRBJ2-2, with D possibly matching TRBD2 (6 bases). The CDR3 contains 16 residues. Germline-derived CDR1 and CDR2 are MNHNS and SASEGT. V gave up 3 bases and J gave up 7 bases, with 18 bases separating them. The CDR3, as DNA: TGTGCCAGCAGTGACGACGACAGTGGGAGGCGCGGGGAGCTGTTTTTT. It translates to CASSDDDSGRRGELFF.

Regarding this clonotype: Given a much more abundant clone one base away, this may be a read error. This sequence joins TRBV6-2 or TRBV6-3 and TRBJ2-1; 11 nucleotides align to TRBD2. The CDR3 length is 16 residues. CDR1 is MNHEY, CDR2 SVGEGT, per germline. V lost 6 bases to trimming and J lost 12 bases; unmatched junction nucleotides: 16. The CDR3 reads CASSDRLAGRLGGQFF. As DNA, the CDR3 is TGTGCCAGCAGCGACAGACTAGCGGGGCGTCTGGGTGGGCAGTTCTTC.